Here is one T cell receptor (beta chain) with its context. Within the sample, other DNA sequences also encode this same CDR3. This sample stems from a study of shared clonotypes between healthy human individuals. Clones were read by immunoSEQ multiplex PCR, and TCRdb kept only the in-frame ones, dropping some. This sample has about 470,000 clones, with roughly 80% found just once. This TCR derives from a woman in her thirties or forties in good health. Some clones in this sample may be carry-over from other donors' samples. The sample consisted of PBMCs.

The CDR3 DNA reads as TGTGCCAGCAGCGTCACAGGGGGGAGCACAGATACGCAGTATTTT. The encoded protein is CASSVTGGSTDTQYF. The gene calls are TRBV9 and TRBJ2-3, with 8 positions matching TRBD1. The CDR3 totals 15 residues. Germline CDR1 and CDR2: SGDLS and YYNGEE. Unmatched junction bases numbered 2, after V lost 2 bases and J lost 0 bases.